Below, 15 T cell receptor beta chains from the same sample are listed, as sequenced in a study of T cell changes during pregnancy in multiple sclerosis. Method: immunoSEQ multiplex PCR; TCRdb's copy keeps in-frame clones and lacks some. Of roughly 60,000 clones in the sample, roughly 89% were seen once. The sequencing used peripheral blood, collected in the second trimester of pregnancy. Receptors originate from a female donor with multiple sclerosis, enrolled in a pregnancy study.

The chain carries TRBV4-2 and TRBJ1-2; TRBD1 agrees at 7 bases. Trimming removed 4 bases from V and 1 base from J; junction bases left unmatched: 6. The CDR3 extends over 15 amino acids. CDR1 is LGHNA and CDR2 is YNFKEQ in the germline V gene. In nucleotides, the CDR3 is TGTGCCAGCAGCCGCGAAAGGGACAGTAACTATGGCTACACCTTC. This gives the protein CASSRERDSNYGYTF.

The chain recombines TRBV27 with TRBJ2-2; D ambiguous. V dropped 10 bases and J dropped 4 bases, with 10 bases sitting between them. CDR1 is MNHEY, CDR2 SMNVEV, per germline (reference sequence). The CDR3 extends over 12 amino acids. For the CDR3, the DNA is TGTGCCATTACTACCTCCACCGGGGAGCTGTTTTTT. Its translation: CAITTSTGELFF.

The V and J genes are TRBV5-5 and TRBJ1-4; 7 bases are a match to TRBD1. The CDR3 extends over 14 amino acids. V lost 2 bases and J lost 3; bases outside the gene matches: 1. Germline loops: CDR1 SGHKS, CDR2 YYEKEE (reference sequence). The CDR3 DNA sequence: TGTGCCAGCAGCTTAACAGGGGCTAATGAAAAACTGTTTTTT. Protein: CASSLTGANEKLFF.

The chain uses TRBV7-9 and TRBJ2-1; TRBD2 matches 11 bases. The V and J ends lost 5 bases and 0 bases, in that order; junction bases with no gene match: 6. CDR1 and CDR2 (germline): SEHNR, FQNEAQ (reference sequence). This CDR3 spans 17 amino acids. The chain's CDR3 is CASSTQLAGVSYNEQFF. The CDR3 DNA reads TGTGCCAGCAGCACCCAACTAGCGGGAGTCTCCTACAATGAGCAGTTCTTC.

This clone was picked up one time. The rearrangement joins TRBV28 to TRBJ2-3; the D gene is possibly TRBD2 (7 bases). The CDR3 sequence is 16 residues long. Germline V gene sequence: CDR1 MDHEN, CDR2 SYDVKM. Trimming pared 8 bases from V and 7 bases from J, leaving 25 bases between. The CDR3 DNA is TGTGCCAGCCGGGACGGCCGTAGGGGGAGGGCCCATACGCAGTATTTT. It codes for CASRDGRRGRAHTQYF.

This clone was detected only a few times. The chain has TRBV10-1 and TRBJ2-1; 9 positions match TRBD2. The length of the CDR3 is 15 residues. V lost 8 bases and J lost 8; bases outside the gene matches: 13. The germline gives CDR1 WNHNN, CDR2 SYGVQD (reference sequence). CDR3 loop: CASSPRLAGEDEQFF. For the CDR3, the DNA is TGCGCCAGCTCTCCTCGTTTAGCGGGAGAGGATGAGCAGTTCTTC.

The CDR3 DNA is TGCGCCAGCAGCCTGCGGACTAGCGGGAGGGCCGGGGGTGAGCAGTTCTTC. It codes for CASSLRTSGRAGGEQFF. The chain joins TRBV5-1 to TRBJ2-1, with 15 nucleotides matching TRBD2. Germline loops: CDR1 SGHRS, CDR2 YFSETQ. The CDR3 runs to 17 residues. The trim removed 4 bases at V and 9 bases at J, leaving 11 bases unmatched.

The genes are TRBV5-1 and TRBJ2-7; D is uncertain. From germline, CDR1 is SGHRS and CDR2 YFSETQ. Trimming took off 8 bases at V and 2 bases at J, with 20 bases between the two ends. This CDR3 has 15 amino acids. In nucleotides, the CDR3 is TGCGCCAGTTCCCCCGTGCTTAGCCCCACCTACGAGCAGTACTTC. Its protein is CASSPVLSPTYEQYF.

The genes are TRBV27 and TRBJ2-7; D may be TRBD2 (5 bases). The CDR3 is 14 residues long. Trimming shortened V by 3 bases and J by 4 bases, and 13 bases separated the two germline ends. Germline assignment: CDR1 MNHEY and CDR2 SMNVEV (reference sequence). In DNA, the CDR3 is TGTGCCAGCAGTTTGGCGGGCGTTAAGTACGAGCAGTACTTC. Its protein product is CASSLAGVKYEQYF.

The gene calls are TRBV5-5 and TRBJ2-5, with a weak D call TRBD2 (6 bases). The germline CDR1 and CDR2 sequences are SGHKS and YYEKEE (reference sequence). The V end lost 0 bases, the J end lost 5 bases, and 14 bases lay between the germline ends. This CDR3 is 15 amino acids long. The CDR3 sequence is CASSLAWGESETQYF. The CDR3 DNA follows: TGTGCCAGCAGCTTGGCCTGGGGGGAATCGGAGACCCAGTACTTC.

The V gene is TRBV11-2, the J gene TRBJ2-1; TRBD2 matches at 7 bases. The CDR3 contains 16 residues. Germline V gene lookup returns CDR1 SGHAT and CDR2 FQNNGV. Trimming cost V 2 bases and J 2 bases; bases outside gene matches: 6. This chain's CDR3 is CASSLFTGGPYNEQFF. The CDR3 DNA is TGTGCCAGCAGCTTATTCACGGGAGGACCCTACAATGAGCAGTTCTTC.

The chain carries TRBV13 and TRBJ2-5; D is perhaps TRBD1 (5 bases). Trimming left V 6 bases short and J 2 bases short, with 16 bases between. Germline V gene lookup returns CDR1 PRHDT and CDR2 FYEKMQ (reference sequence). This CDR3 spans 15 amino acids. CDR3 nucleotides: TGTGCCAGCAGTGGGTGGGGCGCGAGGCAAGAGACCCAGTACTTC. Its translation: CASSGWGARQETQYF.

The chain joins TRBV20-1 to TRBJ2-1, with no clear D. Germline V CDR1 and CDR2: DFQATT, SNEGSKA (reference sequence). CDR3 length: 11 residues. Trimming removed 6 bases at V and 4 bases at J, with 7 bases between. CDR3 region: CSAQRYNEQFF. CDR3 DNA sequence: TGCAGTGCCCAGCGATACAATGAGCAGTTCTTC.

The chain carries TRBV9 and TRBJ1-1; D remains unclear. Per the germline V gene, CDR1 is SGDLS and CDR2 is YYNGEE. Trimming removed 4 bases at V and 0 bases at J, with 10 bases between. The CDR3 runs 14 residues. The CDR3 DNA reads as TGTGCCAGCAGCCCGGAGGGTGTGAACACTGAAGCTTTCTTT. It codes for CASSPEGVNTEAFF.

V and J are TRBV10-1 and TRBJ2-7, with 10 bases that match TRBD1. The CDR3 sequence is 13 residues long. Germline V lookup: CDR1 WNHNN, CDR2 SYGVQD (reference sequence). V was clipped by 2 bases and J by 10 bases; unmatched bases: 5. In nucleotides, the CDR3 is TGCGCCAGCAGTGAGGGGACAGGGGACGTCCAGTACTTC. Translated: CASSEGTGDVQYF.